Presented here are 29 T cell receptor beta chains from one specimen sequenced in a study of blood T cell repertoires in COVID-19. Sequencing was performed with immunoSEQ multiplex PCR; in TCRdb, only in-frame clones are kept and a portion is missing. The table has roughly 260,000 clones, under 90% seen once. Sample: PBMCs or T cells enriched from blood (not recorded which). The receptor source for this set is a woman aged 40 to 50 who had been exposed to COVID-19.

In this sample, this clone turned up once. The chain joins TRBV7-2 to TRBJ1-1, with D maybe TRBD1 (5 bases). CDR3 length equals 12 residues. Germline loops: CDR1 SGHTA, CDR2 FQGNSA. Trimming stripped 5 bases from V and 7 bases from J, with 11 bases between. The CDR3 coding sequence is TGTGCCAGCAGCGCCCAGGGTATTGAAGCTTTCTTT. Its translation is CASSAQGIEAFF.

CDR3 sequence (DNA): TGCGCCAGCAGCTTGGCCGACACCGGGATGCCCATATATTTT. It translates to CASSLADTGMPIYF. The rearrangement uses TRBV5-1 and TRBJ1-3; D unresolved. The V gene's germline CDR1 is SGHRS and CDR2 YFSETQ. V lost 0 bases, J lost 11 bases, and 15 bases lay in between. This CDR3 has 14 residues.

CDR3 sequence: CASRGQTNSPLHF. The CDR3, as DNA: TGTGCCAGCAGGGGACAGACCAATTCACCCCTCCACTTT. The chain is built from TRBV12-3 or TRBV12-4 and TRBJ1-6; 7 bases map to TRBD1. V shed 6 bases and J 7 bases; nucleotides not matched to a gene: 3. This CDR3 contains 13 residues.

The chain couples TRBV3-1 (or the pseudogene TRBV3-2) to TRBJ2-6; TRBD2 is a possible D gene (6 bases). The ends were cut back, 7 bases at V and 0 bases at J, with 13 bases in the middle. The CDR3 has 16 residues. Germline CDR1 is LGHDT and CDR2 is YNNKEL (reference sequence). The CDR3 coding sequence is TGTGCCAGCAACCGGAGGGGAGTCTCTGGGGCCAACGTCCTGACTTTC. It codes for CASNRRGVSGANVLTF.

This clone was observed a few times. This CDR3 is CASSLGTSGGGWRGTQYF. The CDR3 DNA reads TGTGCCAGCAGCCTAGGGACTAGCGGGGGCGGCTGGCGCGGGACCCAGTACTTC. This rearrangement joins TRBV7-2 to TRBJ2-5, with TRBD2 matching over 14 bases. The ends lost 5 bases at V and 7 bases at J; junction bases unmatched: 15. Germline values: CDR1 SGHTA, CDR2 FQGNSA. The CDR3 runs 18 residues.

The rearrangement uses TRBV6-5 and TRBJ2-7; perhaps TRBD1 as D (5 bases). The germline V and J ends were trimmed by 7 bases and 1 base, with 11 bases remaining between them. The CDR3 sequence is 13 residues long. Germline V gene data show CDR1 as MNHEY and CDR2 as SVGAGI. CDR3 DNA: TGTGCCAGCACTCGGGCAGGGTCCTACGAGCAGTACTTC. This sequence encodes CASTRAGSYEQYF.

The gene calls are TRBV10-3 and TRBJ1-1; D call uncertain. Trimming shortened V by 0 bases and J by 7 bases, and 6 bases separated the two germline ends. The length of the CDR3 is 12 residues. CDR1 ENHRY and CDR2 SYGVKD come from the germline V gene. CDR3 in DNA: TGTGCCATCAGTGAGTCGAGTGGTGAAGCTTTCTTT. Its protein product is CAISESSGEAFF.

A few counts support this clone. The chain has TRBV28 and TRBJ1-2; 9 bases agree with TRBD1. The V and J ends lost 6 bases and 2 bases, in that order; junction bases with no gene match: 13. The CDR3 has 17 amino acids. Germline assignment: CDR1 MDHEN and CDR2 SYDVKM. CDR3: CASSQGGQGGRNYGYTF. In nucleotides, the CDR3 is TGTGCCAGCAGCCAGGGGGGACAGGGAGGGAGAAACTATGGCTACACCTTC.

The CDR3 DNA sequence: TGCGCCAGCAGCCAAGACCGGCGGGGGACTCACAATGAGCAGTTCTTC. Translated: CASSQDRRGTHNEQFF. This chain connects TRBV4-1 to TRBJ2-1, with 7 bases lining up with TRBD2. CDR1 is MGHRA, CDR2 YSYEKL, per germline. The CDR3 runs 16 residues. Trimming at V came to 0 bases and at J to 5 bases, leaving 7 bases not matched to a gene.

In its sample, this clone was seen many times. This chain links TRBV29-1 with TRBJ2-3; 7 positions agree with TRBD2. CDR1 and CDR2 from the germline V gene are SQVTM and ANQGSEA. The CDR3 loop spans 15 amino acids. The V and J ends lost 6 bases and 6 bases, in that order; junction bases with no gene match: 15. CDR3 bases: TGCAGCGTCGGAGGCGGGGAGGGGCCTCTGGATACGCAGTATTTT. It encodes CSVGGGEGPLDTQYF.

The CDR3 DNA reads TGTGCCAGCAGCTTGCAGCGGGGGGGCAATGAGCAGTTCTTC. The encoded protein is CASSLQRGGNEQFF. The chain couples TRBV11-3 to TRBJ2-1, with 10 bases identical to TRBD2. Trimming cost V 3 bases and J 6 bases; bases outside gene matches: 2. Germline CDR1 is SGHNT and CDR2 is YENEEA. This CDR3 comprises 14 residues.

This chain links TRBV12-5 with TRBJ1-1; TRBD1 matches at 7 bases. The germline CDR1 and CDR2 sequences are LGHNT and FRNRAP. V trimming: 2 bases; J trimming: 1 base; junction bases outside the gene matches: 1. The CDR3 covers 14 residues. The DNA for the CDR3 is TGTGCTAGTGGTTTGTACAGGGGGAACACTGAAGCTTTCTTT. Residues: CASGLYRGNTEAFF.

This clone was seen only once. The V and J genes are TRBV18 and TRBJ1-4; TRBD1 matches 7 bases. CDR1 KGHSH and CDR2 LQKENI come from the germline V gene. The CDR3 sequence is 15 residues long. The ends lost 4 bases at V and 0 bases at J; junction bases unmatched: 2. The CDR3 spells CASSLGTATNEKLFF. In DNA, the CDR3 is TGTGCCAGCTCACTCGGGACAGCAACTAATGAAAAACTGTTTTTT.

This CDR3 is CASSQEPTGRDNEQFF. The CDR3 region has the DNA TGCGCCAGCAGCCAAGAACCAACAGGGAGGGACAATGAGCAGTTCTTC. J is TRBJ2-1 and V is TRBV4-1; a possible D gene is TRBD2 (7 bases). Trimming took 0 bases from V and 5 from J, leaving 14 bases between them. The CDR3 spans 16 residues. The V gene's germline CDR1 is MGHRA and CDR2 YSYEKL.

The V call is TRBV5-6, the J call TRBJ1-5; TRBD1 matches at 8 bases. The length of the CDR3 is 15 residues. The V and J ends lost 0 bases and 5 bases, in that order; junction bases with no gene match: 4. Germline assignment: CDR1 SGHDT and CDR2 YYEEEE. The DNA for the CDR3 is TGTGCCAGCAGCTTGGGTTTACAGGGGGATCAGCCCCAGCATTTT. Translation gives CASSLGLQGDQPQHF.

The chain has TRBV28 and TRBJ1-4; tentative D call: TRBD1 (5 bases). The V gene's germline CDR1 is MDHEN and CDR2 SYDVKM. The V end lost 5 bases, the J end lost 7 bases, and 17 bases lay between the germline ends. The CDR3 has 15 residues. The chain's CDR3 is CASSEGGAGGEKLFF. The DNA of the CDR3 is TGTGCCAGCAGTGAGGGAGGGGCGGGCGGTGAAAAACTGTTTTTT.

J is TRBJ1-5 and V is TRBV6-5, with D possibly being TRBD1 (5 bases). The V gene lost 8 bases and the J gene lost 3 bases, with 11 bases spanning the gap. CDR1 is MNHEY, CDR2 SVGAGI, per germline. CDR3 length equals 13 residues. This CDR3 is CASGRVPNQPQHF. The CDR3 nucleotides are TGTGCCAGCGGCAGGGTCCCCAATCAGCCCCAGCATTTT.

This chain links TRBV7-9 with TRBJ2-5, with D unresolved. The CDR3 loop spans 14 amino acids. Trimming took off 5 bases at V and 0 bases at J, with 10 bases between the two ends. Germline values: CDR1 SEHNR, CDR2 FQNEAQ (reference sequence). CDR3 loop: CASSLRVHQETQYF. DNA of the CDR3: TGTGCCAGCAGCCTTAGAGTTCACCAAGAGACCCAGTACTTC. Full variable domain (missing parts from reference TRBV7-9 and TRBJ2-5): DTGVSQNPRHKITKRGQNVTFRCDPISEHNRLYWYRQTLGQGPEFLTYFQNEAQLEKSRLLSDRFSAERPKGSFSTLEIQRTEQGDSAMYLCASSLRVHQETQYFGPGTRLLVL.

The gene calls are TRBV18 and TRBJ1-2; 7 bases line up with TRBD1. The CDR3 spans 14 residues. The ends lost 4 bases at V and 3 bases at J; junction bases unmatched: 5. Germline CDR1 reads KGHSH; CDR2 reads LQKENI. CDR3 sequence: CASSRSGTDYGYTF. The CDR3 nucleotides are TGTGCCAGCTCACGATCCGGGACAGACTATGGCTACACCTTC.

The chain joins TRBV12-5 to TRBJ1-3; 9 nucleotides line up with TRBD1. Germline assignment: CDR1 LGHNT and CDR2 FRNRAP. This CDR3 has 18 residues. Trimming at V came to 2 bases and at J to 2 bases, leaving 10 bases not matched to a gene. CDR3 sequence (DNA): TGTGCTAGTGGTTTGATCGTCGACAGGGGGGTTACTGGAAACACCATATATTTT. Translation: CASGLIVDRGVTGNTIYF.

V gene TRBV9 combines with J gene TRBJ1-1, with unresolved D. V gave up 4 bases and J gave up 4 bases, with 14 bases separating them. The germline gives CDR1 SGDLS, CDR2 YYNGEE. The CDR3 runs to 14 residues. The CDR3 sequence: CASSPFHGFTEAFF. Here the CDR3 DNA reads TGTGCCAGCAGCCCCTTCCATGGCTTCACTGAAGCTTTCTTT.

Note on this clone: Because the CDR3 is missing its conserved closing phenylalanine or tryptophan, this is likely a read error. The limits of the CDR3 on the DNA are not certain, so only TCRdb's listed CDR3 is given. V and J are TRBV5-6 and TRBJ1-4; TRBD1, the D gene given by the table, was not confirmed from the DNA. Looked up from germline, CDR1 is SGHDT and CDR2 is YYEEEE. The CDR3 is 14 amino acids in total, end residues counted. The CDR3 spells CASSRKQGTYEGKP.

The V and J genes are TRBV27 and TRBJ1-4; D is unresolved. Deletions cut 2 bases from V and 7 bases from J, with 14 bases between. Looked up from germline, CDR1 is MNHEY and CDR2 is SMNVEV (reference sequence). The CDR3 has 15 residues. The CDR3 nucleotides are TGTGCCAGCAGTTTAGGACTCTCGCGGGTTGAAAAACTGTTTTTT. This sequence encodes CASSLGLSRVEKLFF.

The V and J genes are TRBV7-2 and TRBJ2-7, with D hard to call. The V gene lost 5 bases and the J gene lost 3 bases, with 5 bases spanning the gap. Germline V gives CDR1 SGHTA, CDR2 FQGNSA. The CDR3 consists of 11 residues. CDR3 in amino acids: CASSVSYEQYF. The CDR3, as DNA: TGTGCCAGCAGCGTCAGCTACGAGCAGTACTTC.

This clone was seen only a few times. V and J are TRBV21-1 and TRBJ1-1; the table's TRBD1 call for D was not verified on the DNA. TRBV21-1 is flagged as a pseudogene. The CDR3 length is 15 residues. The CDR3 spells CASSKVGRLNTEAFF. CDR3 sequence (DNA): TGTGCCAGCAGCAAGGTGGGGCGGCTAAACACTGAAGCTTTCTTT.

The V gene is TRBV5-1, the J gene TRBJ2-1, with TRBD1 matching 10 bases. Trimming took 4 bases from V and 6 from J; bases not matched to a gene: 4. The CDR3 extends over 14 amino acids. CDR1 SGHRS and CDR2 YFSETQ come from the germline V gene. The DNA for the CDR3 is TGCGCCAGCAGCAGGGGACAGGGGAGCAATGAGCAGTTCTTC. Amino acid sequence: CASSRGQGSNEQFF.

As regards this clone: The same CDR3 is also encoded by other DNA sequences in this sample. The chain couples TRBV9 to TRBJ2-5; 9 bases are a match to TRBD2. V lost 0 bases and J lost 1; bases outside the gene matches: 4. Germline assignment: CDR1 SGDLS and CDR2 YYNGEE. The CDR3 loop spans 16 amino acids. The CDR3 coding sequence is TGTGCCAGCAGCGTAGGAAGTAGCGGGGGCCAAGAGACCCAGTACTTC. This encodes CASSVGSSGGQETQYF. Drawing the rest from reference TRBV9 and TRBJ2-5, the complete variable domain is DSGVTQTPKHLITATGQRVTLRCSPRSGDLSVYWYQQSLDQGLQFLIQYYNGEERAKGNILERFSAQQFPDLHSELNLSSLELGDSALYFCASSVGSSGGQETQYFGPGTRLLVL.

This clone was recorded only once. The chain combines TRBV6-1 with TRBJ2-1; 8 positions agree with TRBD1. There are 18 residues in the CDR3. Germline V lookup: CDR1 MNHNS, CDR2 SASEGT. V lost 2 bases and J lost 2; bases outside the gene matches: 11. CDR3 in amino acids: CASSESGGGIGPYNEQFF. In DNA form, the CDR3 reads TGTGCCAGCAGTGAATCAGGGGGCGGGATTGGGCCCTACAATGAGCAGTTCTTC.

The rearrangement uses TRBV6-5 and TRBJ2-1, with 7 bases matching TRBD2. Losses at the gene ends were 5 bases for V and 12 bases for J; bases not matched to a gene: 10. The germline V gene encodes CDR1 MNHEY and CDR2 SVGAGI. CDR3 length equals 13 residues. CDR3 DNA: TGTGCCAGCAGTCTATCGCGCGGGGGTACGCAGTTCTTC. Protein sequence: CASSLSRGGTQFF.